The 19 T cell receptor beta chains in this list originate from one sample, sequenced in a study of cytomegalovirus exposure and HLA in healthy donors. PCR used 60 Vbeta primers and 13 Jbeta primers. Generated by immunoSEQ multiplex PCR, the TCRdb table keeps only in-frame clones and is missing some. The repertoire consists of 130,000 to 150,000 clones, with 65% to 80% occurring once and the leading ten covering under 1.5%. Sequenced: PBMCs. These receptor sequences come from a male donor in good health and CMV-seropositive.

V is TRBV2 and J is TRBJ1-5; D possibly corresponds to TRBD1 (5 bases). Germline-derived CDR1 and CDR2 are SNHLY and FYNNEI. The CDR3 has 14 residues. V was shortened by 2 bases and J by 7 bases, with 12 bases between the two germline ends. Here the CDR3 reads CASSEQGGVQPQHF. The CDR3 DNA reads TGTGCCAGCAGTGAACAGGGTGGGGTCCAGCCCCAGCATTTT.

This chain joins TRBV28 and TRBJ1-1; a possible D gene is TRBD1 (6 bases). Germline CDR1 reads MDHEN; CDR2 reads SYDVKM. This CDR3 spans 14 amino acids. Between the trimmed V and J ends, which lost 6 bases and 4 bases, there was a span of 15 bases. The CDR3 region has the DNA TGTGCCAGCAGGCACAGGGTGAGAATCACTGAAGCTTTCTTT. This gives the protein CASRHRVRITEAFF.

CDR3 residues: CASSGTRYNEQFF. CDR3 in DNA: TGTGCCAGTAGCGGGACTCGCTACAATGAGCAGTTCTTC. The chain links TRBV19 to TRBJ2-1, with TRBD2 as a possible D gene (6 bases). With 6 bases removed from V and 3 bases from J, the gap between germline ends came to 9 bases. The CDR3 length is 13 residues. Germline CDR1 reads LNHDA; CDR2 reads SQIVND (reference sequence).

This chain connects TRBV5-1 to TRBJ2-2; D call uncertain. Trimming left V 1 base short and J 2 bases short, with 9 bases between. CDR1 and CDR2 (germline): SGHRS, YFSETQ. CDR3 length: 15 amino acids. In DNA, the CDR3 is TGCGCCAGCAGCTTGAGCTCCCGTAACACCGGGGAGCTGTTTTTT. Its protein product is CASSLSSRNTGELFF.

This clone was observed once. The chain carries TRBV13 and TRBJ1-1, with D possibly TRBD1 on 5 matching bases. Germline lookup yields CDR1 PRHDT and CDR2 FYEKMQ (reference sequence). This CDR3 is 16 amino acids long. Trimming stripped 5 bases from V and 0 bases from J, with 16 bases between. The CDR3 bases are TGTGCCAGCAGCACGAGACAGCTACAAGTGAACACTGAAGCTTTCTTT. This codes for CASSTRQLQVNTEAFF. Variable domain in full (rest from reference TRBV13 and TRBJ1-1): AAGVIQSPRHLIKEKRETATLKCYPIPRHDTVYWYQQGPGQDPQFLISFYEKMQSDKGSIPDRFSAQQFSDYHSELNMSSLELGDSALYFCASSTRQLQVNTEAFFGQGTRLTVV.

The V call is TRBV7-9, the J call TRBJ2-7; 10 bases agree with TRBD1. Per germline, CDR1 SEHNR and CDR2 FQNEAQ (reference sequence). There are 15 residues in the CDR3. V shed 5 bases, J shed 2 bases, and the junction held 6 bases outside the gene matches. The CDR3 nucleotides are TGTGCCAGCAGCCACCTGACAGGGGGCCCCTACGAGCAGTACTTC. Protein sequence: CASSHLTGGPYEQYF.

The CDR3 region is CASSDVGGSTLHF. The CDR3 DNA reads as TGTGCCAGCAGTGACGTGGGGGGGAGCACCCTCCACTTT. The chain employs TRBV2 and TRBJ1-6; a possible D gene is TRBD1 (5 bases). CDR1 SNHLY and CDR2 FYNNEI come from the germline V gene. The CDR3 loop spans 13 amino acids. Trimming took off 3 bases at V and 14 bases at J, with 14 bases between the two ends. The entire variable domain, with the rest obtained from reference TRBV2 and TRBJ1-6, is as follows: EPEVTQTPSHQVTQMGQEVILRCVPISNHLYFYWYRQILGQKVEFLVSFYNNEISEKSEIFDDQFSVERPDGSNFTLKIRSTKLEDSAMYFCASSDVGGSTLHFGNGTRLTVT.

J is TRBJ1-6 and V is TRBV6-1; 8 positions agree with TRBD1. CDR1 is MNHNS and CDR2 is SASEGT in the germline V gene. This CDR3 has 16 residues. V trimming: 4 bases; J trimming: 0 bases; junction bases outside the gene matches: 2. The CDR3 region is CASSGTGSSYNSPLHF. CDR3 sequence (DNA): TGTGCCAGCAGTGGGACAGGGAGCTCCTATAATTCACCCCTCCACTTT.

V is TRBV7-8 and J is TRBJ1-4, with unresolved D. The CDR3 totals 16 residues. V dropped 5 bases and J dropped 10 bases, with 23 bases sitting between them. Germline V gene lookup returns CDR1 SGHVS and CDR2 FQNEAQ. CDR3 DNA sequence: TGTGCCAGCAGCCCCCATGGCGGACTTATGGGTGGAAAACTGTTTTTT. Its translation: CASSPHGGLMGGKLFF.

With respect to this clone: In the same sample, other DNA sequences code for this CDR3. The gene calls are TRBV6-5 and TRBJ1-6; possibly TRBD1 for D (5 bases). Trimming cost V 0 bases and J 10 bases, with 16 bases left between them. Germline V gene sequence: CDR1 MNHEY, CDR2 SVGAGI. The CDR3 extends over 16 amino acids. The DNA for the CDR3 is TGTGCCAGCAGTTACTCATGGGGCGGGGGGAACTCACCCCTCCACTTT. Residues: CASSYSWGGGNSPLHF.

Regarding this clone: An end of the junction does not agree with germline; a read error may underlie this. The V call is TRBV7-9, the J call TRBJ2-3; D perhaps matches TRBD2 (5 bases). The CDR3 consists of 16 residues. CDR1 is SEHNR, CDR2 FQNEAQ, per germline (reference sequence). The CDR3 DNA follows: TGTTCCAGCAGCTTAGCTTCGGGGATACTCACAGATACGCAGTATTTT. Translated: CSSSLASGILTDTQYF.

The V and J genes are TRBV5-6 and TRBJ2-6; tentatively, D is TRBD2 (6 bases). Germline CDR1 reads SGHDT; CDR2 reads YYEEEE. The CDR3 has 18 amino acids. Trimming took 1 base from V and 4 from J, leaving 18 bases between them. The DNA for the CDR3 is TGTGCCAGCAGCTTGCCGGGACTCCTGGGGCCAGGGGCCAACGTCCTGACTTTC. Translating it yields CASSLPGLLGPGANVLTF.

V and J are TRBV7-8 and TRBJ1-5; a weak D match, TRBD1 (5 bases). CDR3 length: 15 residues. Per germline, CDR1 SGHVS and CDR2 FQNEAQ. Deletions cut 5 bases from V and 3 bases from J, with 14 bases between. CDR3 in amino acids: CASSPTVKFNQPQHF. The CDR3 coding sequence is TGTGCCAGCAGCCCGACAGTGAAATTCAATCAGCCCCAGCATTTT.

This sequence joins TRBV5-6 and TRBJ2-1; D possibly corresponds to TRBD2 (5 bases). The CDR3 length is 13 residues. The V end was cut by 0 bases, the J end by 8 bases, with 9 bases between. Germline-derived CDR1 and CDR2 are SGHDT and YYEEEE. The CDR3 here is CASSLAPGDEQFF. The DNA of the CDR3 is TGTGCCAGCAGCTTGGCCCCCGGGGATGAGCAGTTCTTC.

The V gene is TRBV28, the J gene TRBJ2-7; 11 bases map to TRBD2. V shed 3 bases, J shed 5 bases, and the junction held 12 bases outside the gene matches. CDR3 length equals 17 residues. Germline V lookup: CDR1 MDHEN, CDR2 SYDVKM. This CDR3 is CASSFIVSSGRINEQYF. The CDR3 nucleotides read TGTGCCAGCAGTTTTATCGTGTCTAGCGGGAGGATCAACGAGCAGTACTTC.

The CDR3, as DNA: TGTGCCAGCAGCTCCAGGGGGACCCACGAGCAGTACTTC. Translating it yields CASSSRGTHEQYF. J is TRBJ2-7 and V is TRBV11-3; 7 nucleotides agree with TRBD1. The length of the CDR3 is 13 residues. V lost 4 bases and J lost 5; bases outside the gene matches: 5. Germline loops: CDR1 SGHNT, CDR2 YENEEA.

The chain links TRBV19 to TRBJ1-2, with a weak D call TRBD1 (5 bases). Trimming cost V 6 bases and J 2 bases, with 13 bases left between them. The CDR3 runs 14 residues. Germline CDR1 and CDR2: LNHDA and SQIVND (reference sequence). The CDR3 loop reads CASSGGVRNYGYTF. The CDR3 DNA sequence: TGTGCCAGTAGCGGGGGGGTTAGGAACTATGGCTACACCTTC.

The chain uses TRBV9 and TRBJ2-1, with D possibly being TRBD2 (6 bases). V was shortened by 3 bases and J by 2 bases, with 12 bases between the two germline ends. From germline, CDR1 is SGDLS and CDR2 YYNGEE. The CDR3 totals 15 residues. CDR3 DNA: TGTGCCAGCAGCGGCGCGGGGCTAGCCTACAATGAGCAGTTCTTC. Protein product: CASSGAGLAYNEQFF.

The chain is built from TRBV27 and TRBJ1-6; a weak D match, TRBD1 (6 bases). In germline, CDR1 is MNHEY, CDR2 SMNVEV (reference sequence). The CDR3 totals 16 residues. V was trimmed by 8 bases and J by 1 base, leaving 15 bases between them. The CDR3 DNA follows: TGTGCCAGCGGACGAACAGGGTTATCCTATAATTCACCCCTCCACTTT. Its protein is CASGRTGLSYNSPLHF.